This section outlines one T cell receptor (beta chain) sequence together with its context. Antigen specificity is unknown. Exposure to brentuximab vedotin varied, and each patient had relapsed following autologous stem cell transplantation. The data stem from a study of PD-1 blockade in classical Hodgkin lymphoma. Study results and caveats: There was a significant rise in CD4+ TCR diversity by C4D1, with no such rise for CD8+.

Profiled with immunoSEQ multiplex PCR; TCRdb holds only in-frame clones, not every one. Of more than 30,000 clones listed, around 88% were seen once; the top ten hold about 7.8%. Sequenced material: peripheral blood mononuclear cells (PBMCs), taken before the second cycle of nivolumab. The receptor was isolated from a human donor with classical Hodgkin lymphoma.

The CDR3 loop reads CASSPPPRDGYYEQYF. The CDR3 coding sequence is TGTGCCAGCAGCCCCCCACCACGGGACGGATACTACGAGCAGTACTTC. This chain connects TRBV9 to TRBJ2-7; either TRBD1 or TRBD2 may fit D (5 bases each). Germline CDR1 is SGDLS and CDR2 is YYNGEE. The CDR3 sequence is 16 residues long. Trimming stripped 4 bases from V and 3 bases from J, with 20 bases between.